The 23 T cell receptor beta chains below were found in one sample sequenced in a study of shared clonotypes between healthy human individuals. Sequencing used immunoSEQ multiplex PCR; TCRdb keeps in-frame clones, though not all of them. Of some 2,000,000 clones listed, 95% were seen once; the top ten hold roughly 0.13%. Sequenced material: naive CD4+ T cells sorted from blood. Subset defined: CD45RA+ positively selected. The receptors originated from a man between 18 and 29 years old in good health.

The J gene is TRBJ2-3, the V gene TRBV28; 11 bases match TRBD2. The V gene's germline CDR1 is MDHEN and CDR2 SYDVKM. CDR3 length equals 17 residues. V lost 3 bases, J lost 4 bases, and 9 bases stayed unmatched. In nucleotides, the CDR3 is TGTGCCAGCAGTTTGGGGATTAGCGGGAGGGGTGCAGATACGCAGTATTTT. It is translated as CASSLGISGRGADTQYF.

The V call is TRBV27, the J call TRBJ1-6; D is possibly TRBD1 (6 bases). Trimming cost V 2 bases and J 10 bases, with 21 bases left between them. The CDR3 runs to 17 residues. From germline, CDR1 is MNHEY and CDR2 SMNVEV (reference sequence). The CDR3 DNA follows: TGTGCCAGCAGTTTACGCCCACCGGCCTCAGGGGCCTCACCCCTCCACTTT. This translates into CASSLRPPASGASPLHF.

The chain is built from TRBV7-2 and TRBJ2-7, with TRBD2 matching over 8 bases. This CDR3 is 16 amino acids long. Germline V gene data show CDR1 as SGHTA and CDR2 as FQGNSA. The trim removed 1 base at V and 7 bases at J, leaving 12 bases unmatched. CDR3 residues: CASSLVGGRTTVEQYF. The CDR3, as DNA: TGTGCCAGCAGCTTAGTGGGCGGGAGGACTACGGTTGAGCAGTACTTC.

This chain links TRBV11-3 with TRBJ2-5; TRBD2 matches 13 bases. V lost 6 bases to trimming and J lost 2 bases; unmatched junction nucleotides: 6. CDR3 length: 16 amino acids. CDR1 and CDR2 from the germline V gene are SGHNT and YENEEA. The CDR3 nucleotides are TGTGCCAGCAGTACGGGACTAGCGGGGAATCAAGAGACCCAGTACTTC. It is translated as CASSTGLAGNQETQYF.

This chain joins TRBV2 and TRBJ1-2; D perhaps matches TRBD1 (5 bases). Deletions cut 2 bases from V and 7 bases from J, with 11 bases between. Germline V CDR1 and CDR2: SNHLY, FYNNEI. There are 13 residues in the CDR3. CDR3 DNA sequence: TGTGCCAGCAGTGAATTGTCAGGGCCTGGCTACACCTTC. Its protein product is CASSELSGPGYTF.

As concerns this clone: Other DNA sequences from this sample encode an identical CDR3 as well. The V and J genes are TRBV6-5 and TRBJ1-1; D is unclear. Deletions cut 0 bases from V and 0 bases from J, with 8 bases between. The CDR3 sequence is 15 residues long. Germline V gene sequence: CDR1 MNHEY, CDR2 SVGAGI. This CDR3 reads CASSYSGRLNTEAFF. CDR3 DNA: TGTGCCAGCAGTTACTCAGGACGGCTGAACACTGAAGCTTTCTTT.

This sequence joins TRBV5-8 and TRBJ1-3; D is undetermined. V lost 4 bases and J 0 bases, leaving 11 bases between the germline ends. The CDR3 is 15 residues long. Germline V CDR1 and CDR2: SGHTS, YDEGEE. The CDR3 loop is CASSPLFASGNTIYF. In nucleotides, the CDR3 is TGTGCCAGCAGCCCGCTTTTCGCCTCTGGAAACACCATATATTTT.

Here the CDR3 reads CASRGQTDTQYF. In nucleotides, the CDR3 is TGTGCCAGCAGAGGTCAGACAGATACGCAGTATTTT. The chain joins TRBV2 to TRBJ2-3; D not resolved. The CDR3 covers 12 residues. Germline loops: CDR1 SNHLY, CDR2 FYNNEI. V shed 6 bases and J shed 3 bases, with 7 bases lying between them.

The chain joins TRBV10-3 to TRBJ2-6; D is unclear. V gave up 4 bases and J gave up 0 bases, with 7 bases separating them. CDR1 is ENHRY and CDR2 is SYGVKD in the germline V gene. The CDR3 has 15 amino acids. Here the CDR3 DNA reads TGTGCCATCAGTGTAGCCTACTCTGGGGCCAACGTCCTGACTTTC. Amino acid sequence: CAISVAYSGANVLTF.

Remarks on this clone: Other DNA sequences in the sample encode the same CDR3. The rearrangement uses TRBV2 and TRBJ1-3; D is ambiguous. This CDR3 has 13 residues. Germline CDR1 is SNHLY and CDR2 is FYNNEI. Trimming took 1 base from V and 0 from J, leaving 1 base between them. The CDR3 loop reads CASSEDSGNTIYF. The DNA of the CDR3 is TGTGCCAGCAGTGAAGACTCTGGAAACACCATATATTTT.

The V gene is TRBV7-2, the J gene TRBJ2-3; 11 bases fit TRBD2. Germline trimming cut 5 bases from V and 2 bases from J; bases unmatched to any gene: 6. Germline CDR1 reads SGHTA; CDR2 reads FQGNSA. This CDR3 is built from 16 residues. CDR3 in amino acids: CASSPGTSGLTDTQYF. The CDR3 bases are TGTGCCAGCAGCCCCGGGACTAGCGGCCTCACAGATACGCAGTATTTT.

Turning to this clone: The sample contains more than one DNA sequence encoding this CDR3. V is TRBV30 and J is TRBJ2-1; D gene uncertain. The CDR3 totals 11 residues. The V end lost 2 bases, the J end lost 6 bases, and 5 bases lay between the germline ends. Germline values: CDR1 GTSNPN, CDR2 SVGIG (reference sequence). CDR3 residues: CAWSPLNEQFF. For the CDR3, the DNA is TGTGCCTGGAGTCCTCTCAATGAGCAGTTCTTC.

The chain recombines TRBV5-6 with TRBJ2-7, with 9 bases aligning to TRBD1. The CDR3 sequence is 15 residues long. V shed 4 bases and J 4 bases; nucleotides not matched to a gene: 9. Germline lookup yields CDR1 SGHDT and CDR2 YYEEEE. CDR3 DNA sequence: TGTGCCAGCAGCCCCAGGACAGGGGTCGTGTACGAGCAGTACTTC. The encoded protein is CASSPRTGVVYEQYF.

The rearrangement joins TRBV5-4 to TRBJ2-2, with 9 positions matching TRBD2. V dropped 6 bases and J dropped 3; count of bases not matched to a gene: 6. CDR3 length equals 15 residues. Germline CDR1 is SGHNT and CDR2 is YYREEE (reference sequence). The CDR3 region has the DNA TGTGCCAGCAAGCAAGCGGGAGGTCACACCGGGGAGCTGTTTTTT. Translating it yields CASKQAGGHTGELFF.

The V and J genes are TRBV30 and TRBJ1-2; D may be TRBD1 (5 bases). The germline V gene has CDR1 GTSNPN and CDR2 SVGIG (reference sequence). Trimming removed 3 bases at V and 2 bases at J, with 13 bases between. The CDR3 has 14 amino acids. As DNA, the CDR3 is TGTGCCTGGAGCTGGGGGGAGGGGAACTATGGCTACACCTTC. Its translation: CAWSWGEGNYGYTF.

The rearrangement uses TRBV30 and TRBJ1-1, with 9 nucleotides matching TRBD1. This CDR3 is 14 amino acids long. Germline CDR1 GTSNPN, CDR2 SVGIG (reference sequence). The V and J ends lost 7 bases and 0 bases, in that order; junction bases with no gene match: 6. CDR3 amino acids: CALGQGKMNTEAFF. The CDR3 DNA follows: TGTGCCTTGGGACAGGGTAAAATGAACACTGAAGCTTTCTTT.

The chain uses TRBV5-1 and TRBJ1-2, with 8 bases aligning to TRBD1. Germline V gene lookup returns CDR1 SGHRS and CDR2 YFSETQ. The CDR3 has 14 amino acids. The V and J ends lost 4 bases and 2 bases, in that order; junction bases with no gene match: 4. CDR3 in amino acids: CASSRGQANYGYTF. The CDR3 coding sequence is TGCGCCAGCAGCCGGGGACAGGCCAACTATGGCTACACCTTC.

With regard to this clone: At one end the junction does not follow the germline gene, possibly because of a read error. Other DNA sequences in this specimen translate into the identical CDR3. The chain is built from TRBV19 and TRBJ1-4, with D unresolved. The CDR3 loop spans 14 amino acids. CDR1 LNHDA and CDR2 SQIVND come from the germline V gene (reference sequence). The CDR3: CASSIVATNEKLFF. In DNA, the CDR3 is TGTGCCAGTAGCATAGTTGCAACTAATGAAAAACTGTTTTTT.

The CDR3 spells CASSSSLANTGELFF. The CDR3 DNA is TGCGCCAGCAGCTCCTCTTTAGCGAACACCGGGGAGCTGTTTTTT. This chain links TRBV10-1 with TRBJ2-2; no clear D. This CDR3 contains 15 residues. Germline V gene data show CDR1 as WNHNN and CDR2 as SYGVQD (reference sequence). Trimming pared 6 bases from V and 0 bases from J, leaving 11 bases between.

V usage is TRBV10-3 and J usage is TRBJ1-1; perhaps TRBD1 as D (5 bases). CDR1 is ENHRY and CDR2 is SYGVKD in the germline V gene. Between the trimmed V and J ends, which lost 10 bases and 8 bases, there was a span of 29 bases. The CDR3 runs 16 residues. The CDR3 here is CASQNDRVSFTEEAFF. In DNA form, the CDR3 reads TGTGCCAGCCAAAATGACAGAGTTAGTTTCACTGAAGAAGCTTTCTTT.

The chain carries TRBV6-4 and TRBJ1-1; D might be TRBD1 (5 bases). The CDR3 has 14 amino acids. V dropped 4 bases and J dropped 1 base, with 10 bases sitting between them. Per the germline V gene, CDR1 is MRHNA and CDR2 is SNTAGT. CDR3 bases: TGTGCCAGCAGTGTGGGACCCACGAACACTGAAGCTTTCTTT. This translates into CASSVGPTNTEAFF.

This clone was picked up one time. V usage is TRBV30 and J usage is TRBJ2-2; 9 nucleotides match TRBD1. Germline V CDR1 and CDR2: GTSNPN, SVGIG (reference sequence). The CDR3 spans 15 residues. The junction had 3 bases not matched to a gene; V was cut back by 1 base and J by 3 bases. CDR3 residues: CAWSEGQGYTGELFF. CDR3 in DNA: TGTGCCTGGAGTGAGGGACAGGGATACACCGGGGAGCTGTTTTTT.

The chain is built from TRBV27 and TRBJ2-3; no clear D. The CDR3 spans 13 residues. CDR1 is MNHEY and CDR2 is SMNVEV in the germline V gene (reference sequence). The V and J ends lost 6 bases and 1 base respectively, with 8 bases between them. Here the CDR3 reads CASRKQGTDTQYF. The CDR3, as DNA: TGTGCCAGCAGGAAACAAGGCACAGATACGCAGTATTTT.